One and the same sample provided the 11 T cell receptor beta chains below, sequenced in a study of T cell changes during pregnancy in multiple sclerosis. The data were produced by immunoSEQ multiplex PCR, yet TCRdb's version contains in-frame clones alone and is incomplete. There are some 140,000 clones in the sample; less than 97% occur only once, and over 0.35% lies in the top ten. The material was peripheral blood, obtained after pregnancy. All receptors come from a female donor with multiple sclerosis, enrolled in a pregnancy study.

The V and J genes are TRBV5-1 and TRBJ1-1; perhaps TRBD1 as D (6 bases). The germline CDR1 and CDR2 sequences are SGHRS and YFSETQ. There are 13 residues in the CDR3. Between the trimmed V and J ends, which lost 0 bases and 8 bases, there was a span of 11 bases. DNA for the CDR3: TGCGCCAGCAGCTTGGCCGTGACAGGAGAAGCTTTCTTT. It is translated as CASSLAVTGEAFF.

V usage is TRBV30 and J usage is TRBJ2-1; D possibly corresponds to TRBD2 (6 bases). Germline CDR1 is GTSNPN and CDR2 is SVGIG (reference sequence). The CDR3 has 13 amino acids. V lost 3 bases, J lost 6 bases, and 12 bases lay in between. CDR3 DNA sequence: TGTGCCTGGAGAAACATGGGGGGCAATGAGCAGTTCTTC. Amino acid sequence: CAWRNMGGNEQFF.

The CDR3 DNA follows: TGTGCCAGCAGCTTAGTGAGGCGGGACCGTCTAGGGAATGAGCAGTTCTTC. This encodes CASSLVRRDRLGNEQFF. V usage is TRBV13 and J usage is TRBJ2-1; D may be TRBD2 (6 bases). Germline V gene sequence: CDR1 PRHDT, CDR2 FYEKMQ (reference sequence). V lost 1 base, J lost 7 bases, and 20 bases lay in between. The CDR3 is 17 residues long.

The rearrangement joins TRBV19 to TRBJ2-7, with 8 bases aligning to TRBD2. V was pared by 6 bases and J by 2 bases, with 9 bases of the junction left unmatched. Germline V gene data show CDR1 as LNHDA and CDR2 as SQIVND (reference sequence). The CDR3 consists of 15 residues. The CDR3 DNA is TGTGCCAGTAGGCCAGGGACTAGGGGCGCCTACGAGCAGTACTTC. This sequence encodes CASRPGTRGAYEQYF.

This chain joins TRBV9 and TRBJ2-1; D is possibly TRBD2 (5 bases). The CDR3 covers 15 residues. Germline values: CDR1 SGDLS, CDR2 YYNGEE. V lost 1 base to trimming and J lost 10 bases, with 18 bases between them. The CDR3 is CASSVLGGGFEEQFF. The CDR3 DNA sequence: TGTGCCAGCAGCGTACTTGGCGGAGGCTTCGAAGAGCAGTTCTTC.

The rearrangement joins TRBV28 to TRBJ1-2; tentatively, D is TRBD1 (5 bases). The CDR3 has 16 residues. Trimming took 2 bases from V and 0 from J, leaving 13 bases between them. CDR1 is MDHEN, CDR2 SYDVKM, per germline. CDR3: CASSLATGRANYGYTF. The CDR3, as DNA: TGTGCCAGCAGTTTAGCTACCGGCAGGGCTAACTATGGCTACACCTTC.

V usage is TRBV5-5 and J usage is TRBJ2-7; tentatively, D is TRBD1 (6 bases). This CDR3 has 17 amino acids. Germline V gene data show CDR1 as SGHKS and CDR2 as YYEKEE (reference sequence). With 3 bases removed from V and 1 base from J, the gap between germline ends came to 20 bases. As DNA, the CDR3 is TGTGCCAGCAGCTCCGATACCGTACAGGGAAGATCCTACGAGCAGTACTTC. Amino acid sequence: CASSSDTVQGRSYEQYF.

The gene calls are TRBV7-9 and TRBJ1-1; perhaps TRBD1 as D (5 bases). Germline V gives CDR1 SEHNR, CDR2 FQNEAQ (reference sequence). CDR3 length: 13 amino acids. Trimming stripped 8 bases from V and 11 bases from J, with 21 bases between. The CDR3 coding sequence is TGTGCCAGCGCGCCGGGACTCCGGTCTGGGGCTTTCTTT. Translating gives CASAPGLRSGAFF.

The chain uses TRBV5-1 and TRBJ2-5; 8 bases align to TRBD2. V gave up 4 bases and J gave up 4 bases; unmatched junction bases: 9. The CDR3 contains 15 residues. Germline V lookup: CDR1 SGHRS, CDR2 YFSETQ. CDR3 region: CASSPRGGGLETQYF. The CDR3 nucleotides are TGCGCCAGCAGCCCCCGGGGGGGCGGATTAGAGACCCAGTACTTC.

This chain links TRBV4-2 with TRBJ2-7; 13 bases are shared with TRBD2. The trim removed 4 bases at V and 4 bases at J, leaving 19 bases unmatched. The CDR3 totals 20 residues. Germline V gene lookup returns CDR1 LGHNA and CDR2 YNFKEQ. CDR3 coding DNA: TGTGCCAGCAGCCGACCAGCCGGACTAGCGGGAGCGACGGGGGTATACGAGCAGTACTTC. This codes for CASSRPAGLAGATGVYEQYF.

The CDR3 sequence: CASSQVLYSVEQYF. Written as DNA, the CDR3 is TGTGCCAGCAGCCAGGTCCTGTATTCGGTGGAGCAGTACTTC. This rearrangement joins TRBV28 to TRBJ2-7, with D uncertain. V was cut by 6 bases and J by 7 bases, with 19 bases left in between. The germline V gene encodes CDR1 MDHEN and CDR2 SYDVKM. The CDR3 length is 14 residues.